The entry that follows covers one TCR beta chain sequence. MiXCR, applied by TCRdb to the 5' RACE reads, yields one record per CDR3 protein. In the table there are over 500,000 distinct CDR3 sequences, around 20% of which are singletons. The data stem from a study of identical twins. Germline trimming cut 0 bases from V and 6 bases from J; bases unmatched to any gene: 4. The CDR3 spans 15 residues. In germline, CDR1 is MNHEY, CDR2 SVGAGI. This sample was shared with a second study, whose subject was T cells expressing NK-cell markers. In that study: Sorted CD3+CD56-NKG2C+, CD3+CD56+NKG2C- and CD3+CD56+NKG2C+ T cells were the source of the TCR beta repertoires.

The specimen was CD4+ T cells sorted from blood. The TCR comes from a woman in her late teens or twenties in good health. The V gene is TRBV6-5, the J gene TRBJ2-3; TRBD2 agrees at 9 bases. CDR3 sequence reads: CASSYSGGRADTQYF. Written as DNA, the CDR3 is TGTGCCAGCAGTTACTCCGGCGGGAGGGCGGATACGCAGTATTTT.